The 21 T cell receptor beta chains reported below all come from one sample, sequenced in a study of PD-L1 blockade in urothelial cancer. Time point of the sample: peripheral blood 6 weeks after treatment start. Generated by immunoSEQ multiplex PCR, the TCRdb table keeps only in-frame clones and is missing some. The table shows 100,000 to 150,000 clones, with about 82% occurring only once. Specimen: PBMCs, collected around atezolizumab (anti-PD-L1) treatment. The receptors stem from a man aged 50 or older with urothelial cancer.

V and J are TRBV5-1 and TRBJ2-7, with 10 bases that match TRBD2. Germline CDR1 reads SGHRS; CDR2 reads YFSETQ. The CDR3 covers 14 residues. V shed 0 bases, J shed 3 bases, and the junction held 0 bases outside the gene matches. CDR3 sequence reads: CASSLVAGGYEQYF. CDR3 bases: TGCGCCAGCAGCTTGGTAGCGGGAGGCTACGAGCAGTACTTC.

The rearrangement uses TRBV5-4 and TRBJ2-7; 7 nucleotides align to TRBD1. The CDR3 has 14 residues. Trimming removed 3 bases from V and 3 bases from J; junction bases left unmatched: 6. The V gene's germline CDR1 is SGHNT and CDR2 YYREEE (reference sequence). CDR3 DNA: TGTGCCAGCAGCTCGACACAGGGGAACTACGAGCAGTACTTC. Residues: CASSSTQGNYEQYF.

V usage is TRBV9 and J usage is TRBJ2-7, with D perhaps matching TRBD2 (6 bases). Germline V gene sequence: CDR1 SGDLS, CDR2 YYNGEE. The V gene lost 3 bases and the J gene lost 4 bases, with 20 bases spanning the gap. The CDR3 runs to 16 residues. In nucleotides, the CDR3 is TGTGCCAGCAGCGCGCACCCGGGGACTGGAAATTACGAGCAGTACTTC. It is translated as CASSAHPGTGNYEQYF.

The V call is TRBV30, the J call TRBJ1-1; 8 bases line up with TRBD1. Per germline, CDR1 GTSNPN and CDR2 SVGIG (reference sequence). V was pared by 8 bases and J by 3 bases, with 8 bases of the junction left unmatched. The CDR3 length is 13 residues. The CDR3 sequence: CARRGLGDTEAFF. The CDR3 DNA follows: TGTGCCCGCAGGGGGCTGGGGGACACTGAAGCTTTCTTT.

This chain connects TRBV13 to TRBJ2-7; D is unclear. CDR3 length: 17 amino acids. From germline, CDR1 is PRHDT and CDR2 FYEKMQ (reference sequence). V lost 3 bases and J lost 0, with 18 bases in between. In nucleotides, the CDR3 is TGTGCCAGCAGCTTCCTCCCCCCCGCAGGCGACTCCTACGAGCAGTACTTC. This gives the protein CASSFLPPAGDSYEQYF.

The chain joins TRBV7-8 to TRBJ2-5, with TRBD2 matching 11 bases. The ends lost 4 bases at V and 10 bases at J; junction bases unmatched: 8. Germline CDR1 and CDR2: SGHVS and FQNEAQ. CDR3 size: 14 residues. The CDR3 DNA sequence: TGTGCCAGCAGCTCCACTAGCGGGAGACGGGACCAGTACTTC. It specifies CASSSTSGRRDQYF.

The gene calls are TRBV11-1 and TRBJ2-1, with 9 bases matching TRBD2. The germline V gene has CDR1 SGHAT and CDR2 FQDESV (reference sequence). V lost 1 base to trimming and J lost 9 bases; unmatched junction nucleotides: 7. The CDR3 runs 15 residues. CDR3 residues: CASSLGLREGTEQFF. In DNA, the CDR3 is TGTGCCAGCAGCTTAGGATTGCGGGAGGGTACTGAGCAGTTCTTC.

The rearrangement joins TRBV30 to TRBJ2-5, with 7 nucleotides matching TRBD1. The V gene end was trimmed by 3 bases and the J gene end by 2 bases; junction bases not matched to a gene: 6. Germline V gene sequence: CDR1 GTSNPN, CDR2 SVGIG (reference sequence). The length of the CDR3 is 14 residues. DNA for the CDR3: TGTGCCTGGAGGGTAACGGGACAGCAAGAGACCCAGTACTTC. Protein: CAWRVTGQQETQYF.

The chain's CDR3 is CASSLAGIRGGGANVLTF. Written as DNA, the CDR3 is TGCGCCAGCAGCTTGGCGGGTATTCGGGGGGGAGGGGCCAACGTCCTGACTTTC. The chain recombines TRBV5-1 with TRBJ2-6, with 8 positions matching TRBD2. J was trimmed by 4 bases and V by 0 bases; bases with no gene match: 9. The V gene's germline CDR1 is SGHRS and CDR2 YFSETQ. The CDR3 covers 18 residues. Full variable domain (missing parts from reference TRBV5-1 and TRBJ2-6): KAGVTQTPRYLIKTRGQQVTLSCSPISGHRSVSWYQQTPGQGLQFLFEYFSETQRNKGNFPGRFSGRQFSNSRSEMNVSTLELGDSALYLCASSLAGIRGGGANVLTFGAGSRLTVL.

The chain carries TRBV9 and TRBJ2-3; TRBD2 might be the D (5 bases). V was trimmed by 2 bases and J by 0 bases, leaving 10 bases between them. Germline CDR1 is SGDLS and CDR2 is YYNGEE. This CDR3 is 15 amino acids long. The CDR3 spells CASSVGEYSTDTQYF. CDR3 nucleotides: TGTGCCAGCAGCGTCGGGGAATATAGCACAGATACGCAGTATTTT. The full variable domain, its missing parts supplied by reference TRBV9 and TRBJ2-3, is DSGVTQTPKHLITATGQRVTLRCSPRSGDLSVYWYQQSLDQGLQFLIQYYNGEERAKGNILERFSAQQFPDLHSELNLSSLELGDSALYFCASSVGEYSTDTQYFGPGTRLTVL.

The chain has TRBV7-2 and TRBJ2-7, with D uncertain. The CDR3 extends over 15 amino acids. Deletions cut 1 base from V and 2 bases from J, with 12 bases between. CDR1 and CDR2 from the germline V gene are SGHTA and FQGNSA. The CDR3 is CASSLGPTDPYEQYF. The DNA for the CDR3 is TGTGCCAGCAGCTTAGGCCCCACAGATCCCTACGAGCAGTACTTC.

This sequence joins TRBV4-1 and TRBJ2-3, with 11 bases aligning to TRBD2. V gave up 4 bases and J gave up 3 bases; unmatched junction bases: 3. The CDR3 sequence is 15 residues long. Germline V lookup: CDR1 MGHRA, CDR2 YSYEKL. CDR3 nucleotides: TGCGCCAGCAGCCCTCGACTAGCGGGGACAGATACGCAGTATTTT. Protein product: CASSPRLAGTDTQYF.

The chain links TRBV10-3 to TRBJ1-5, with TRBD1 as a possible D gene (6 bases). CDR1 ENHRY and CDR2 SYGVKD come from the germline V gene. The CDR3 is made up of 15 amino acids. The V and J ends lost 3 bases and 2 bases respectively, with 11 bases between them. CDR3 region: CAISEQGTGNQPQHF. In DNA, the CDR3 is TGTGCCATCAGTGAACAGGGTACGGGCAATCAGCCCCAGCATTTT.

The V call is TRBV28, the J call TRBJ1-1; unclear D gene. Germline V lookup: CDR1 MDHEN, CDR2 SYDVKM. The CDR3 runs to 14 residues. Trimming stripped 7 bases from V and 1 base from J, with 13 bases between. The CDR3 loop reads CASIPGSWNTEAFF. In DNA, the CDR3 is TGTGCCAGCATTCCGGGGAGTTGGAACACTGAAGCTTTCTTT.

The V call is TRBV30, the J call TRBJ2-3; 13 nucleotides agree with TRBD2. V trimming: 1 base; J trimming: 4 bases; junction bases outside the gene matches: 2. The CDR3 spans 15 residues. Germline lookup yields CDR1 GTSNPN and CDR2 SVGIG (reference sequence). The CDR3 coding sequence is TGTGCCTGGAGTGGGACTAGCGGGAGCCCAGATACGCAGTATTTT. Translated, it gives CAWSGTSGSPDTQYF.

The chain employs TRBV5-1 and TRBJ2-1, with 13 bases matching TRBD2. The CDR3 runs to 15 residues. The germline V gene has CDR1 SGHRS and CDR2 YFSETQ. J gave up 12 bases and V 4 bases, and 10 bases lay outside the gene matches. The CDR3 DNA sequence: TGCGCCAGCAGCCTCGGACTAGCGGGAGAAGCAGGGCAGTTCTTC. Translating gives CASSLGLAGEAGQFF.

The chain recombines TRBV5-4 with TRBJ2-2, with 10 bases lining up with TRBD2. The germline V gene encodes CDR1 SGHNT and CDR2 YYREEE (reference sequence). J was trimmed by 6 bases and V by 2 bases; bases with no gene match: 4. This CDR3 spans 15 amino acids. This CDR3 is CASSFTSGTPGELFF. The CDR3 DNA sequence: TGTGCCAGCAGCTTCACTAGCGGGACCCCCGGGGAGCTGTTTTTT.

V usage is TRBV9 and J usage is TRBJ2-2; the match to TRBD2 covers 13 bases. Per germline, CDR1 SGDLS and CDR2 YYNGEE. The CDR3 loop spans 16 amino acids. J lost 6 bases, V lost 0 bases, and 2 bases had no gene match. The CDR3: CASSVVGLAGAGELFF. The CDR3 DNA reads TGTGCCAGCAGCGTAGTCGGACTAGCGGGAGCCGGGGAGCTGTTTTTT.

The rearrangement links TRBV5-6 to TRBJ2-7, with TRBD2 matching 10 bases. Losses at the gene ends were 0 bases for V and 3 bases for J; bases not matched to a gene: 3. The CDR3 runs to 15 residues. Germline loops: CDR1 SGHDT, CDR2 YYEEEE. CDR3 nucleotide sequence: TGTGCCAGCAGCTTGGTCCTAGCGGGAGACTACGAGCAGTACTTC. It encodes CASSLVLAGDYEQYF.

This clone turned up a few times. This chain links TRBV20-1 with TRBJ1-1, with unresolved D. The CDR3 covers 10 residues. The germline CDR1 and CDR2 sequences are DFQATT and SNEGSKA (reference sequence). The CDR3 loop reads CSQGGRKGFF. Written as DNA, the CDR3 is TGCAGCCAAGGCGGGAGGAAAGGTTTCTTT.

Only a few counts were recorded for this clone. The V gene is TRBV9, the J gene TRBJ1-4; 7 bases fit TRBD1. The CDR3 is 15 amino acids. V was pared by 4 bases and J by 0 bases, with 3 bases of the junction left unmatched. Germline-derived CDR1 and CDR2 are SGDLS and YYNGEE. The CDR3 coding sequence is TGTGCCAGCAGCCGACAGGGATCAACTAATGAAAAACTGTTTTTT. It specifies CASSRQGSTNEKLFF.